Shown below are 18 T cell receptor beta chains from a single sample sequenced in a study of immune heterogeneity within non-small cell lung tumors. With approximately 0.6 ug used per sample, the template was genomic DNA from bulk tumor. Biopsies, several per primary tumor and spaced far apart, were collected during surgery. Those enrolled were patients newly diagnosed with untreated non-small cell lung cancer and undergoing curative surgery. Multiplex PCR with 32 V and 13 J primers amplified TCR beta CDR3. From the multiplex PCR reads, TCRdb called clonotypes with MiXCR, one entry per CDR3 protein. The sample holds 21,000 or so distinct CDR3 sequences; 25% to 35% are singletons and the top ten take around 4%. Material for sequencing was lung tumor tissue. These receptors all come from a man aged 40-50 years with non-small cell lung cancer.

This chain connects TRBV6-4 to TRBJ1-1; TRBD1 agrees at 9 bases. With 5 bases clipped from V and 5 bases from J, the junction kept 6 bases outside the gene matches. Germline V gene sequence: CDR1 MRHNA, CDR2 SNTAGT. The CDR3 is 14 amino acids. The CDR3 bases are TGTGCCAGCAGTCCGACAGGGGGTGTGACTGAAGCTTTCTTT. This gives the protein CASSPTGGVTEAFF.

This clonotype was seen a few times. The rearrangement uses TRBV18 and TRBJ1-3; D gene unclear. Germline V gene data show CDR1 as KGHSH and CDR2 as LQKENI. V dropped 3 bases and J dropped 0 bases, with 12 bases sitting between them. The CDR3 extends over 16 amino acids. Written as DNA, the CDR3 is TGTGCCAGCTCACCGAGTATTGCGAACTCTGGAAACACCATATATTTT. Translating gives CASSPSIANSGNTIYF.

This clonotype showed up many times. DNA of the CDR3: TGTGCCAGCAGCTTAGATAGGACTAGCAATGAGCAGTTCTTC. Amino acid sequence: CASSLDRTSNEQFF. J is TRBJ2-1 and V is TRBV7-2, with TRBD2 matching over 7 bases. This CDR3 is built from 14 residues. Germline lookup yields CDR1 SGHTA and CDR2 FQGNSA. The V segment lost 1 base and the J segment 6 bases; nucleotides outside the gene matches: 3.

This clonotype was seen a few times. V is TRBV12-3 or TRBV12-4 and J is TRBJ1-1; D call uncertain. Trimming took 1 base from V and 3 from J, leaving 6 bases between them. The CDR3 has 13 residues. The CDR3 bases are TGTGCCAGCAGTTTAGGAGGGCACACTGAAGCTTTCTTT. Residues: CASSLGGHTEAFF.

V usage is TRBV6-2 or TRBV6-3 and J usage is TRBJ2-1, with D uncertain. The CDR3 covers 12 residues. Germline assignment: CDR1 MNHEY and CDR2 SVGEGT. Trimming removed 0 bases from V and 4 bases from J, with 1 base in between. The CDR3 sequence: CASSYSYNEQFF. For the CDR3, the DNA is TGTGCCAGCAGTTACTCGTACAATGAGCAGTTCTTC.

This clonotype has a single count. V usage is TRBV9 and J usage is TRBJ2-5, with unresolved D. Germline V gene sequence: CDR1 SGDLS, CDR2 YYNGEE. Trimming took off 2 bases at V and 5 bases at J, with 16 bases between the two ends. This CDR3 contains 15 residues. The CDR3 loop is CASSVAGSGAETQYF. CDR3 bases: TGTGCCAGCAGCGTCGCAGGAAGTGGTGCGGAGACCCAGTACTTC.

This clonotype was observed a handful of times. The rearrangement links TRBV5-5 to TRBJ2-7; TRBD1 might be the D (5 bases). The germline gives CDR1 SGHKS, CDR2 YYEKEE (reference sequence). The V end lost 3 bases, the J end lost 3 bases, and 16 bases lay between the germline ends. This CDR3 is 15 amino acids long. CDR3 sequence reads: CASSYTTDTFYEQYF. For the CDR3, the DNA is TGTGCCAGCAGCTATACAACGGACACCTTCTACGAGCAGTACTTC.

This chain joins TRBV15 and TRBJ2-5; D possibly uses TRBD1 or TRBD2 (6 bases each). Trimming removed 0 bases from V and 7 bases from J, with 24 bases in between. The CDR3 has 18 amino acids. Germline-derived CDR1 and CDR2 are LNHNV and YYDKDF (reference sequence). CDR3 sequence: CATSRDGGAGSLGGTQYF. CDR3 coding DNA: TGTGCCACCAGCAGAGATGGCGGGGCCGGAAGCCTAGGGGGGACCCAGTACTTC.

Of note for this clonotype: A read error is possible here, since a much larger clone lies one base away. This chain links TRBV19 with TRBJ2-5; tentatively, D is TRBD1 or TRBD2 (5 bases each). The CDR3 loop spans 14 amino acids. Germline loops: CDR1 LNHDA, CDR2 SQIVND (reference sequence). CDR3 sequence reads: CASRDLSAGETQDF. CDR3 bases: TGTGCCAGCAGGGACCTCTCGGCAGGAGAGACCCAGGACTTC.

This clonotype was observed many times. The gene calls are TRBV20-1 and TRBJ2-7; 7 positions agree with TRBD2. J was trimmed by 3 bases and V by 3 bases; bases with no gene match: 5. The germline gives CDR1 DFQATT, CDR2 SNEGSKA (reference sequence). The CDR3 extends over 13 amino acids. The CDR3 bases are TGCAGTGCTAGGGGCGCTAGCGGCTACGAGCAGTACTTC. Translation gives CSARGASGYEQYF.

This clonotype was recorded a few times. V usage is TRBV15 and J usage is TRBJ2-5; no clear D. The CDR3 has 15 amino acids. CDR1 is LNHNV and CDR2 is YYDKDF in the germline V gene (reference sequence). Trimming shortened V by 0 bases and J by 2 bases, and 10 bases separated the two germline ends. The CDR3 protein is CATSREGNMQETQYF. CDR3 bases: TGTGCCACCAGCAGAGAAGGGAATATGCAAGAGACCCAGTACTTC.

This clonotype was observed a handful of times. CDR3 nucleotides: TGCGCCAGCAGCCAAGACCCCCTAGTCAACGAGCAGTACTTC. Protein: CASSQDPLVNEQYF. V gene TRBV4-1 combines with J gene TRBJ2-7; D gene ambiguous. Germline loops: CDR1 MGHRA, CDR2 YSYEKL. Trimming took 0 bases from V and 5 from J, leaving 11 bases between them. This CDR3 is 14 amino acids long.

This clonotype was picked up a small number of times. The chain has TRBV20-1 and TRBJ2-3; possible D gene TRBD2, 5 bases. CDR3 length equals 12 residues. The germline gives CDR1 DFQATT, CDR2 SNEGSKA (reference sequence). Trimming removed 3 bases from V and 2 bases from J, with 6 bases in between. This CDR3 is CSASRDTDTQYF. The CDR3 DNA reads TGCAGTGCTAGCCGGGACACAGATACGCAGTATTTT.

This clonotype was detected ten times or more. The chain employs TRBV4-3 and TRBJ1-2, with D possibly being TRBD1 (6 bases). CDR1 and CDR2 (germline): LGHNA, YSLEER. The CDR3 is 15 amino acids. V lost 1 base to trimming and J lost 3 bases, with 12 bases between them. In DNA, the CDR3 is TGCGCCAGCAGCCAAGGCGAGGGGGTGGACTATGGCTACACCTTC. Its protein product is CASSQGEGVDYGYTF.

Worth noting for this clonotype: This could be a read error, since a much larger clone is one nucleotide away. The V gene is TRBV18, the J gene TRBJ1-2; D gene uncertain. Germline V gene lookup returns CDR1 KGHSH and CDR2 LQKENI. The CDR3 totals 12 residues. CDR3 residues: CASSSNNYVYTF. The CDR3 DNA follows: TGTGCCAGCTCATCGAATAACTATGTCTACACCTTC.

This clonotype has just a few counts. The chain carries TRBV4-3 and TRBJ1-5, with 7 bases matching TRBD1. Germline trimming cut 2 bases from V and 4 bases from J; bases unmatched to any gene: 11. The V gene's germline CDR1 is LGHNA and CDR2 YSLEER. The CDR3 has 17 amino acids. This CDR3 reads CASSQPPRGGGNQPQHF. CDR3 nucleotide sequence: TGCGCCAGCAGCCAACCTCCCAGGGGGGGGGGAAATCAGCCCCAGCATTTT.

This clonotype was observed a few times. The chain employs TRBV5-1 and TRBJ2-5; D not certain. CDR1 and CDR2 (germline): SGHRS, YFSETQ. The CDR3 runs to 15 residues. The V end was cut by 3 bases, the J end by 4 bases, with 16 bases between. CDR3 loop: CASSWMIANRETQYF. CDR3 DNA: TGCGCCAGCAGCTGGATGATAGCTAATAGAGAGACCCAGTACTTC.

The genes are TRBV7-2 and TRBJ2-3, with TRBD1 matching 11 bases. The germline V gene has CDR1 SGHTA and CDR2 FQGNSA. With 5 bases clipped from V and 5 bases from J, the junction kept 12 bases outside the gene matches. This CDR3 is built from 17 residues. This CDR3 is CASSLVPGQGAGDTQYF. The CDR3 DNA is TGTGCCAGCAGCCTGGTCCCCGGACAGGGGGCAGGAGATACGCAGTATTTT.